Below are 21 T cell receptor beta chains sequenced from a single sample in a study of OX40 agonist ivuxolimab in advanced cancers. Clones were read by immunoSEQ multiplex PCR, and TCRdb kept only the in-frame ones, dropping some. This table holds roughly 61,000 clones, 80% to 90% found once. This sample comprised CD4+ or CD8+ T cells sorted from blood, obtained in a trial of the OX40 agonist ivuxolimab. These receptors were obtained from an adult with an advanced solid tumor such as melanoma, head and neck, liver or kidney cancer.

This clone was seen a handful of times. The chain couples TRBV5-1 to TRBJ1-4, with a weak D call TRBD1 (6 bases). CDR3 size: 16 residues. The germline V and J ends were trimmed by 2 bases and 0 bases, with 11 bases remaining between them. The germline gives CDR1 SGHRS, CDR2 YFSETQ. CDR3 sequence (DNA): TGCGCCAGCAGCTTCGGGGGGCTTGCAACTAATGAAAAACTGTTTTTT. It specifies CASSFGGLATNEKLFF.

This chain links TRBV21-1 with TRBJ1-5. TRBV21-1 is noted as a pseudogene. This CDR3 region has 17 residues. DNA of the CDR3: TGTGCCAGGCAATCCAGGACCGCCGAGAATAGCAATCAGCCCCAGCATTTT. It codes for CARQSRTAENSNQPQHF.

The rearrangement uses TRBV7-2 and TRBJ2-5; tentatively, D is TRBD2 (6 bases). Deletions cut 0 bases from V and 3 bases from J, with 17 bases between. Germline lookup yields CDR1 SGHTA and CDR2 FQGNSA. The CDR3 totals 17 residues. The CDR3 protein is CASSLALTSVPKETQYF. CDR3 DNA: TGTGCCAGCAGCTTAGCGTTGACTAGTGTCCCCAAAGAGACCCAGTACTTC. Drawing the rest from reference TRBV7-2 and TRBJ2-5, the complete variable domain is GAGVSQSPSNKVTEKGKDVELRCDPISGHTALYWYRQSLGQGLEFLIYFQGNSAPDKSGLPSDRFSAERTGGSVSTLTIQRTQQEDSAVYLCASSLALTSVPKETQYFGPGTRLLVL.

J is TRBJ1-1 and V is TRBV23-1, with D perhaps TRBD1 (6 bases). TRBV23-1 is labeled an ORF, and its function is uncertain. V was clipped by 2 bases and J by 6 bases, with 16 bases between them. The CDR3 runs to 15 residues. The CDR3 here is CASSQRDWTVPEAFF. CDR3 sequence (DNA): TGCGCCAGCAGTCAACGTGACTGGACAGTCCCTGAAGCTTTCTTT.

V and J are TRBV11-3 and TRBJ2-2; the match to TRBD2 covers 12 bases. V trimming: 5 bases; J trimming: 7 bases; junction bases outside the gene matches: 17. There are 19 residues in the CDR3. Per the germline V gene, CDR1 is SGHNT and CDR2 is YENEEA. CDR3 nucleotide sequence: TGTGCCAGCAGCCCTTTTATCCTAGCGGGAGGGCGGGTTAACGGGGAGCTGTTTTTT. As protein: CASSPFILAGGRVNGELFF.

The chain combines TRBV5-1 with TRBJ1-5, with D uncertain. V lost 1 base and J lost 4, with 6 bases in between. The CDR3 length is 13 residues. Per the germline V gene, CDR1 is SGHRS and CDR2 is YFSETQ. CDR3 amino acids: CASSLLGNQPQHF. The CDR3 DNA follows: TGCGCCAGCAGCTTGTTAGGGAATCAGCCCCAGCATTTT.

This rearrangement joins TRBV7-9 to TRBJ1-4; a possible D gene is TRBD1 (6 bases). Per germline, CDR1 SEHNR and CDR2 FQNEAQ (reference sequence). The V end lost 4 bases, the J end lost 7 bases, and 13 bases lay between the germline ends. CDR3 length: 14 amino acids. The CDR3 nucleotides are TGTGCCAGCAGCTGGGGGGCCGGGGGTGAAAAACTGTTTTTT. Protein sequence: CASSWGAGGEKLFF.

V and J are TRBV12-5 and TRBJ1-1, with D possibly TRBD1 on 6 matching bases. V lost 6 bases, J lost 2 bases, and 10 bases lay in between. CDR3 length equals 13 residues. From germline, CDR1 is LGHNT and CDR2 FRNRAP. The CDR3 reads CASGKGGNTEAFF. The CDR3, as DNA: TGTGCTAGTGGCAAAGGGGGTAACACTGAAGCTTTCTTT. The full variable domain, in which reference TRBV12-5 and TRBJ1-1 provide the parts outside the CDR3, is DARVTQTPRHKVTEMGQEVTMRCQPILGHNTVFWYRQTMMQGLELLAYFRNRAPLDDSGMPKDRFSAEMPDATLATLKIQPSEPRDSAVYFCASGKGGNTEAFFGQGTRLTVV.

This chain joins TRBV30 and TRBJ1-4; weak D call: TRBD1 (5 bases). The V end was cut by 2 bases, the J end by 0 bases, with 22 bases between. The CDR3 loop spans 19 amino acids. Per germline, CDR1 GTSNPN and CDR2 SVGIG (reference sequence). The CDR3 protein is CAWSQPSIWGGPTNEKLFF. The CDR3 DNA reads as TGTGCCTGGAGTCAACCGTCAATTTGGGGGGGACCAACTAATGAAAAACTGTTTTTT.

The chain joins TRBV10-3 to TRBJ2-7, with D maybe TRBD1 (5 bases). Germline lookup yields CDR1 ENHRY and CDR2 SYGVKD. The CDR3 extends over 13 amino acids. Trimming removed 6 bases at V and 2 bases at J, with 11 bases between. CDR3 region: CAISSGPPYEQYF. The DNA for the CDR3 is TGTGCCATCAGCTCAGGGCCGCCCTACGAGCAGTACTTC.

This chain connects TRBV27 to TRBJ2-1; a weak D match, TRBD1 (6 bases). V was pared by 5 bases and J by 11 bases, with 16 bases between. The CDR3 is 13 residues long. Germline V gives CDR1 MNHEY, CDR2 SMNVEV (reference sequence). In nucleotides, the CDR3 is TGTGCCAGCAGTGGCCAAGTGGGGGCGAAGCAGTTCTTC. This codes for CASSGQVGAKQFF.

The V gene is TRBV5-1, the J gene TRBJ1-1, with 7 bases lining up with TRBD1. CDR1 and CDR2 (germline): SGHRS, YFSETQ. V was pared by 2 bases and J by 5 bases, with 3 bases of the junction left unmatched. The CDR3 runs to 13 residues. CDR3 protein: CASSFQGGTEAFF. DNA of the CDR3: TGCGCCAGCAGCTTCCAGGGGGGTACTGAAGCTTTCTTT.

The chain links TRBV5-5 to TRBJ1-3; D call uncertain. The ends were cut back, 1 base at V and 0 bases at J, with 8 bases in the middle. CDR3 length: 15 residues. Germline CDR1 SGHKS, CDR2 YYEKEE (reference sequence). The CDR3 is CASSLFPDSGNTIYF. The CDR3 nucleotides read TGTGCCAGCAGCTTGTTTCCAGACTCTGGAAACACCATATATTTT.

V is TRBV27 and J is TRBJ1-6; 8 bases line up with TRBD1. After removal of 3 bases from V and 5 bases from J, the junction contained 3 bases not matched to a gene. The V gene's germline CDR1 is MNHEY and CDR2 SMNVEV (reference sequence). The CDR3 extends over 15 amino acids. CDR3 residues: CASSFGTGHNSPLHF. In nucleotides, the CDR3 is TGTGCCAGCAGTTTCGGGACAGGTCATAATTCACCCCTCCACTTT.

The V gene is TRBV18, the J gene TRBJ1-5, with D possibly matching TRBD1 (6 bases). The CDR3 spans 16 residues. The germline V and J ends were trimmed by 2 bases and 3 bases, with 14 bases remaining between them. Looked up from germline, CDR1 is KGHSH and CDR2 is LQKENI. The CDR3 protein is CASSPNREPLNQPQHF. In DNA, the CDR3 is TGTGCCAGCTCACCAAACAGGGAACCCCTCAATCAGCCCCAGCATTTT.

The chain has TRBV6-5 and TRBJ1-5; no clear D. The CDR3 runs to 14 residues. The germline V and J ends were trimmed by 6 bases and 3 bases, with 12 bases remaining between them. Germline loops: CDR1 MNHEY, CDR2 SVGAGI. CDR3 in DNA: TGTGCCAGCAGACCTCTGAGCCCCAATCAGCCCCAGCATTTT. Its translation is CASRPLSPNQPQHF.

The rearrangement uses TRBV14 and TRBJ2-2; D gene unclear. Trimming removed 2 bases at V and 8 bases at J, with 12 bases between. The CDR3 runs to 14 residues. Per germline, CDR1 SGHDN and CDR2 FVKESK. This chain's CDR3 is CASSQFQLSGELFF. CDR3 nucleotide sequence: TGTGCCAGCAGCCAATTTCAACTATCGGGGGAGCTGTTTTTT.

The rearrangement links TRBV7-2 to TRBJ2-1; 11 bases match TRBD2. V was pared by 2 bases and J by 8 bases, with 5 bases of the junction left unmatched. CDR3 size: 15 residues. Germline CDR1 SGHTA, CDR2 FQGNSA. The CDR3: CASSLQASGGYEQFF. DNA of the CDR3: TGTGCCAGCAGCTTACAGGCTAGCGGGGGGTATGAGCAGTTCTTC. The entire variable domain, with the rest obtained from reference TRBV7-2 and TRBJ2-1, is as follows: GAGVSQSPSNKVTEKGKDVELRCDPISGHTALYWYRQSLGQGLEFLIYFQGNSAPDKSGLPSDRFSAERTGGSVSTLTIQRTQQEDSAVYLCASSLQASGGYEQFFGPGTRLTVL.

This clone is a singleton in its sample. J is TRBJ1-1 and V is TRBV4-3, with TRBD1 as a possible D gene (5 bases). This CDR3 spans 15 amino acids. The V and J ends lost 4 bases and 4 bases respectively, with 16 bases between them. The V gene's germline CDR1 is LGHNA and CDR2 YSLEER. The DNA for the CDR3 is TGCGCCAGCAGCCTCCACTCCTCAGGGCCCACTGAAGCTTTCTTT. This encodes CASSLHSSGPTEAFF.

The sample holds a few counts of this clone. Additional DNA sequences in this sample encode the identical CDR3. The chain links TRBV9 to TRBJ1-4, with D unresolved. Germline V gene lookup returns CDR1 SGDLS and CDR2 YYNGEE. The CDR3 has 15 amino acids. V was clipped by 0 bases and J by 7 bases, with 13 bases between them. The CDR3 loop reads CASSVASMIGEKLFF. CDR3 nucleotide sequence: TGTGCCAGCAGCGTAGCTTCTATGATCGGTGAAAAACTGTTTTTT. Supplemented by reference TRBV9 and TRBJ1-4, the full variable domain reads DSGVTQTPKHLITATGQRVTLRCSPRSGDLSVYWYQQSLDQGLQFLIQYYNGEERAKGNILERFSAQQFPDLHSELNLSSLELGDSALYFCASSVASMIGEKLFFGSGTQLSVL.

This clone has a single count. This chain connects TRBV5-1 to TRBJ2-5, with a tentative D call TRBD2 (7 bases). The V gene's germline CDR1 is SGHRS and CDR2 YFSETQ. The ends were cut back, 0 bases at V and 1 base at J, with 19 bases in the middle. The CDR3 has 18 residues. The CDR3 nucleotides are TGCGCCAGCAGCTTGGGGGCCCGCGGGGGCATCACCCAAGAGACCCAGTACTTC. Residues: CASSLGARGGITQETQYF.